A selection of T cell receptor beta chains follows, all from one sample in a study of cytomegalovirus exposure and HLA in healthy donors. Sequencing was performed with immunoSEQ multiplex PCR; in TCRdb, only in-frame clones are kept and a portion is missing. The data contain tens of thousands of clones, less than 80% of them singletons. Sequencing input: PBMCs. These receptors originate from a male donor in good health and CMV-seronegative. The CDR3 runs from the conserved cysteine through the conserved F or W. Each record gives: V gene, D gene, clone size, J gene, CDR3 protein, CDR3 DNA. The D gene is left open where the match is weak. For some rows the clone size is stated as once, few or many, or as a class when expanded; others skip it.

TRBV2	TRBD1	-	TRBJ1-2	CASSVPGQNYTF	TGTGCCAGCAGTGTCCCGGGACAGAACTACACCTTC
TRBV15	-	-	TRBJ1-3	CATSREGVTGNTIYF	TGTGCCACCAGCAGAGAGGGAGTCACTGGAAACACCATATATTTT
TRBV11-2	TRBD1	-	TRBJ2-7	CASSLAGQVNEQYF	TGTGCCAGCAGCTTAGCGGGACAGGTGAACGAGCAGTACTTC
TRBV6-5	-	-	TRBJ2-5	CASSYHPRGGSETQYF	TGTGCCAGTAGTTATCACCCCCGAGGAGGATCGGAGACCCAGTACTTC
TRBV5-8	TRBD1	-	TRBJ1-1	CASSSGTGLENTEAFF	TGTGCCAGCAGTTCCGGGACAGGCCTGGAGAACACTGAAGCTTTCTTT
TRBV7-2	TRBD2	-	TRBJ2-3	CASSLGVGRATDTQYF	TGTGCCAGCAGCTTAGGGGTCGGGAGGGCGACAGATACGCAGTATTTT
TRBV28	TRBD1	-	TRBJ1-4	CASSWDSNEKLFF	TGTGCCAGCAGTTGGGACAGCAATGAAAAACTGTTTTTT
TRBV7-8	TRBD1	few	TRBJ2-3	CASSLQGARTDTQYF	TGTGCCAGCAGCTTACAGGGGGCCCGCACAGATACGCAGTATTTT
TRBV9	-	few	TRBJ2-5	CASSVAPSHEETQYF	TGTGCCAGCAGCGTAGCCCCTAGCCATGAAGAGACCCAGTACTTC
TRBV25-1	TRBD1	-	TRBJ1-1	CAAQGVMNTEAFF	TGTGCCGCTCAGGGGGTTATGAACACTGAAGCTTTCTTT
TRBV10-3	-	once	TRBJ1-2	CAISAGVGNYGYTF	TGTGCCATCAGTGCAGGGGTCGGCAACTATGGCTACACCTTC
TRBV27	TRBD1	-	TRBJ1-5	CASGVSTGGNQPQHF	TGTGCCAGCGGTGTCTCGACAGGGGGGAATCAGCCCCAGCATTTT
TRBV19	TRBD1	few	TRBJ1-2	CASSIRTGGSIGYTF	TGTGCCAGTAGTATCAGGACAGGGGGAAGTATCGGCTACACCTTC
TRBV19	-	-	TRBJ1-6	CASSAQGNSPLHF	TGTGCCAGTAGTGCACAGGGAAACTCACCCCTCCACTTT
TRBV6-4	-	-	TRBJ2-6	CASSESYNSGANVLTF	TGTGCCAGCAGTGAAAGTTACAACTCTGGGGCCAACGTCCTGACTTTC
TRBV19	-	-	TRBJ1-4	CASSQSLIEKLFF	TGTGCCAGTAGTCAAAGTCTAATTGAAAAACTGTTTTTT
TRBV6-4	TRBD1	few	TRBJ2-5	CASSGTGSQETQYF	TGTGCCAGCAGTGGGACAGGGAGCCAAGAGACCCAGTACTTC
TRBV5-4	-	-	TRBJ2-7	CASSLDAVNSYEQYF	TGTGCCAGCAGCTTGGATGCGGTGAACTCCTACGAGCAGTACTTC
TRBV11-2	-	few	TRBJ1-2	CASSPLRDTNYGYTF	TGTGCCAGCAGTCCCCTTAGGGACACCAACTATGGCTACACCTTC
TRBV2	-	-	TRBJ1-1	CASRRQANTEAFF	TGTGCCAGCAGAAGACAGGCGAACACTGAAGCTTTCTTT
TRBV9	TRBD1	-	TRBJ1-5	CASSRDRGDQPQHF	TGTGCCAGCAGCCGGGACAGGGGAGATCAGCCCCAGCATTTT
TRBV28	-	-	TRBJ1-3	CASSNGIRNTIYF	TGTGCCAGCAGTAACGGGATTCGAAACACCATATATTTT
TRBV6-5	-	-	TRBJ2-7	CASRLGGEPYEQYF	TGTGCCAGCAGGCTCGGAGGGGAACCCTACGAGCAGTACTTC
TRBV28	TRBD1	-	TRBJ1-5	CSGTGGAGQPQHF	TGCTCCGGGACAGGGGGCGCGGGGCAGCCCCAGCATTTT
TRBV7-8	-	once	TRBJ1-5	CASSPTDSGQPQHF	TGTGCCAGCAGCCCGACAGATAGCGGTCAGCCCCAGCATTTT
TRBV5-1	-	-	TRBJ2-5	CASSYDLAWGTQYF	TGCGCCAGCAGCTACGATCTAGCTTGGGGGACCCAGTACTTC
TRBV11-2	-	-	TRBJ2-1	CASSLSLHEQFF	TGTGCCAGCAGCTTATCCCTCCATGAGCAGTTCTTC
TRBV7-2	-	-	TRBJ1-1	CASSLGSVGGTEAFF	TGTGCCAGCAGCTTAGGGTCGGTCGGGGGAACTGAAGCTTTCTTT
TRBV18	-	-	TRBJ1-2	CASLPGGQGAGYTF	TGTGCCAGCCTCCCGGGGGGGCAGGGAGCAGGCTACACCTTC
TRBV7-8	TRBD2	few	TRBJ2-3	CASSSGIGDTQYF	TGTGCCAGCAGTAGCGGGATAGGGGATACGCAGTATTTT
TRBV14	TRBD1	-	TRBJ1-4	CASSQNPGTGMEKLFF	TGTGCCAGCAGCCAAAACCCCGGGACAGGGATGGAAAAACTGTTTTTT
TRBV7-2	TRBD2	-	TRBJ2-2	CASSPGLARGELFF	TGTGCCAGCAGCCCCGGACTAGCACGGGGGGAGCTGTTTTTT
TRBV27	-	-	TRBJ2-5	CASRSTSRQETQYF	TGTGCCAGCAGGAGTACGAGTCGGCAAGAGACCCAGTACTTC
TRBV29-1	TRBD1	-	TRBJ2-7	CSVETGQGGSYEQYF	TGCAGCGTCGAGACGGGACAGGGAGGATCCTACGAGCAGTACTTC
TRBV5-4	TRBD1	few	TRBJ2-7	CAIRGTDGSYEQYF	TGTGCCATCAGGGGGACAGACGGCTCCTACGAGCAGTACTTC
TRBV7-2	TRBD1	-	TRBJ1-3	CASSPQGGAGNTIYF	TGTGCCAGCAGCCCACAGGGGGGCGCTGGAAACACCATATATTTT
TRBV29-1	-	-	TRBJ1-1	CSVEDPGDTEAFF	TGCAGCGTTGAAGATCCGGGGGACACTGAAGCTTTCTTT
TRBV7-2	-	-	TRBJ2-5	CASTQDGGWGTQYF	TGTGCCAGCACCCAAGACGGAGGTTGGGGGACCCAGTACTTC
TRBV19	-	-	TRBJ1-1	CASSNEGVSAEAFF	TGTGCCAGTAGTAATGAGGGCGTGAGCGCTGAAGCTTTCTTT
TRBV7-9	TRBD1	-	TRBJ2-7	CASRTGIAEQYF	TGTGCCAGCAGGACAGGGATAGCTGAGCAGTACTTC
TRBV6-6	-	-	TRBJ2-7	CASTLARQRVYEQYF	TGTGCCAGCACCCTCGCGAGACAGAGAGTCTACGAGCAGTACTTC
TRBV7-2	TRBD2	-	TRBJ2-3	CASSLRGVSSTDTQYF	TGTGCCAGCAGCTTACGGGGGGTGTCTAGCACAGATACGCAGTATTTT
TRBV6-5	-	-	TRBJ1-2	CASSYPGQGRNVYTF	TGTGCCAGCAGTTACCCCGGGCAGGGCAGAAACGTCTACACCTTC